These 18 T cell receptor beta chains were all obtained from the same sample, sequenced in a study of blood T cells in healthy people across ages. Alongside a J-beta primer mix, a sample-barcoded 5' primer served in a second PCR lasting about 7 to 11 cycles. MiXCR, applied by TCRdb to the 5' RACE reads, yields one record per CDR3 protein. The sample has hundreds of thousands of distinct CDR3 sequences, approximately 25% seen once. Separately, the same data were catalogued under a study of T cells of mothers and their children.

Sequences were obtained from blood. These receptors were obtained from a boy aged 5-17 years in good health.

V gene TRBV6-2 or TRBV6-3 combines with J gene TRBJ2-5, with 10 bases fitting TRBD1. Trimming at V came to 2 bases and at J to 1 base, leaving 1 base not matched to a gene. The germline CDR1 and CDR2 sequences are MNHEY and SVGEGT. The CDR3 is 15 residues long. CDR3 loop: CASSYRDRGQETQYF. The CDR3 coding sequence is TGTGCCAGCAGTTACCGGGACAGGGGCCAAGAGACCCAGTACTTC.

Here the CDR3 reads CASSLEGTGYNEQFF. As DNA, the CDR3 is TGTGCCAGCAGCTTGGAGGGGACAGGGTACAATGAGCAGTTCTTC. The V and J genes are TRBV5-5 and TRBJ2-1, with TRBD1 matching over 9 bases. In germline, CDR1 is SGHKS, CDR2 YYEKEE (reference sequence). V was clipped by 0 bases and J by 4 bases; unmatched bases: 2. The CDR3 loop spans 15 amino acids.

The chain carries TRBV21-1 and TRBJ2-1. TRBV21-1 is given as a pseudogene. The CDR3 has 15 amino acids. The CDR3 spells CASSKGTSAYNEQFF. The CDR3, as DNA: TGTGCCAGTAGCAAAGGTACTAGCGCCTACAATGAGCAGTTCTTC.

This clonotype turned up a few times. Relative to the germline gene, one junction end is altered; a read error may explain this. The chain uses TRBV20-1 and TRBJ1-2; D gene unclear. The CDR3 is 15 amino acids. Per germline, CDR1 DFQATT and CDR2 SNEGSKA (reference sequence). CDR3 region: CSVRGAHVETNGYTF. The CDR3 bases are TGCAGTGTTAGAGGTGCCCACGTCGAAACAAATGGCTACACCTTC.

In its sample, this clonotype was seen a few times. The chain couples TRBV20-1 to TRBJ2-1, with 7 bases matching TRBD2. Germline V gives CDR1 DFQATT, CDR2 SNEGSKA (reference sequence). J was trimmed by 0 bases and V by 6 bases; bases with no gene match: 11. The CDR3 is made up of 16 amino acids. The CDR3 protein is CSAQLASPSSYNEQFF. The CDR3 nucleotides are TGCAGTGCCCAACTAGCGTCCCCGAGCTCCTACAATGAGCAGTTCTTC.

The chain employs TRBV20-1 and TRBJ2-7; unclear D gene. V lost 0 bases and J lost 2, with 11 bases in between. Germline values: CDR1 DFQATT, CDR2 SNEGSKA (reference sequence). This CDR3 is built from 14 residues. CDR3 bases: TGCAGTGCTAGAGATATTTACTCCGCCTACGAGCAGTACTTC. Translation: CSARDIYSAYEQYF.

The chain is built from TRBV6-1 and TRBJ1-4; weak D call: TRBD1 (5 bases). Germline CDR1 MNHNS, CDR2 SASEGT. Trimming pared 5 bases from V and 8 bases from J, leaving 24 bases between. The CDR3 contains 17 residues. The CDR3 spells CASSRLTGGTDREKLFF. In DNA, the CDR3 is TGTGCCAGCAGTCGTCTGACCGGGGGTACCGATAGGGAAAAACTGTTTTTT.

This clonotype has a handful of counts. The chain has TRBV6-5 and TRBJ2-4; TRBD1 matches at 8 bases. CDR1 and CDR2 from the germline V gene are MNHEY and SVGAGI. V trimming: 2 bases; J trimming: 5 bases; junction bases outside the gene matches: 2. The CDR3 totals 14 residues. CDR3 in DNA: TGTGCCAGCAGTTACCAGGGGGCCCAAAACATTCAGTACTTC. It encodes CASSYQGAQNIQYF.

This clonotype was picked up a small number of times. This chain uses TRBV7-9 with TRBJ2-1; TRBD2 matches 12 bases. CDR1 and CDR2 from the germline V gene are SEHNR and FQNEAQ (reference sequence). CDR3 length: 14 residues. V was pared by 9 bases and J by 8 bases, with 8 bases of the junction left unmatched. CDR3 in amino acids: CARGVLAGGDEQFF. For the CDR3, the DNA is TGTGCCAGGGGGGTCCTAGCGGGAGGGGATGAGCAGTTCTTC.

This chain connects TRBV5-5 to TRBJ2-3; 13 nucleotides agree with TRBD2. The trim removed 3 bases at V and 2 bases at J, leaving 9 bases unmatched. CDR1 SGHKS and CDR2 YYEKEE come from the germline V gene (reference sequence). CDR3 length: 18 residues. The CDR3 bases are TGTGCCAGCAGCTCCGGACTAGCGGGGGTGTTAAACACAGATACGCAGTATTTT. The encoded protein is CASSSGLAGVLNTDTQYF.

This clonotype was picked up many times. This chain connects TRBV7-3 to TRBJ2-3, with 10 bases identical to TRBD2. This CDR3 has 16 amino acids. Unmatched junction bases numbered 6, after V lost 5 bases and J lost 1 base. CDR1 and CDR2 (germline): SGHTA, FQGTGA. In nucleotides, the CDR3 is TGTGCCAGCAGCCCCGGGCTAGCGGGGGGCACAGATACGCAGTATTTT. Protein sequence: CASSPGLAGGTDTQYF.

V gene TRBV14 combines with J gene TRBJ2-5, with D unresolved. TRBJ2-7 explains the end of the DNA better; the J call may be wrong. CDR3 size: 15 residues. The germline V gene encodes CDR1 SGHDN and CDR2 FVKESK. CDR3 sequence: CASSQDYDTLHEQYF. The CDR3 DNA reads TGTGCCAGCAGCCAAGATTATGATACCCTACACGAGCAGTACTTC.

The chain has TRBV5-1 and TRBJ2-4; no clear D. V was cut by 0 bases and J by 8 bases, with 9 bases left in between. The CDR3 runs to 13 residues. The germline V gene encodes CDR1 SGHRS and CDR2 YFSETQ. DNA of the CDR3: TGCGCCAGCAGCTTGGACAGAATGGACATTCAGTACTTC. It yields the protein CASSLDRMDIQYF.

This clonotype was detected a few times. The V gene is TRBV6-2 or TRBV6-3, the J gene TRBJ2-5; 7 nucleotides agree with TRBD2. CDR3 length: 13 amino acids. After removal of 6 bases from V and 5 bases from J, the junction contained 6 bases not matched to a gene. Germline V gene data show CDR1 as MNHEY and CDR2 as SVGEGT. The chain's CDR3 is CASSNGLEETQYF. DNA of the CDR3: TGTGCCAGCAGCAATGGACTAGAGGAGACCCAGTACTTC.

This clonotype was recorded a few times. CDR3 in amino acids: CASSSEVETQYF. DNA for the CDR3: TGTGCCAGCAGCTCCGAGGTAGAGACCCAGTACTTC. J is TRBJ2-5 and V is TRBV3-1; D uncertain. The CDR3 loop spans 12 amino acids. Germline-derived CDR1 and CDR2 are LGHDT and YNNKEL (reference sequence). V was clipped by 5 bases and J by 4 bases, with 8 bases between them.

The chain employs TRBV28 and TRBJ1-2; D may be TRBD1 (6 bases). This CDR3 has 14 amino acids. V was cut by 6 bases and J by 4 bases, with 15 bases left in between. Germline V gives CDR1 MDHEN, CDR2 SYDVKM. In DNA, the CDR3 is TGTGCCAGCAGGATAACAGGGATGGGCTATGGCTACACCTTC. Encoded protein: CASRITGMGYGYTF.

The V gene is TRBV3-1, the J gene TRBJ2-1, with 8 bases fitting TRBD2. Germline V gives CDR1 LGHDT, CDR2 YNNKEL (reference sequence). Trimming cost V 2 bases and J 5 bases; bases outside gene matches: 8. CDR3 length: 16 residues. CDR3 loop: CASSQPNLAGNNEQFF. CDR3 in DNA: TGTGCCAGCAGCCAACCGAATCTAGCGGGTAACAATGAGCAGTTCTTC.

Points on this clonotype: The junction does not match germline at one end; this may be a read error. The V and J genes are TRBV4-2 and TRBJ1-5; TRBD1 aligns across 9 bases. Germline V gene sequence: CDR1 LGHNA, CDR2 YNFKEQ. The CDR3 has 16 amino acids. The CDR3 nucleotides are TGTGCCGGCAGCCCCGAATGGACAGGGGGCAATCAGCCCCAGCATTTT. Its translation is CAGSPEWTGGNQPQHF.